One sample yielded the 30 T cell receptor beta chains listed below, sequenced in a study of blood T cell repertoires in COVID-19. Clones were read by immunoSEQ multiplex PCR, and TCRdb kept only the in-frame ones, dropping some. The sample lists over 400,000 clones; roughly 88% were seen once. Source material: peripheral blood. The receptors here all came from a woman in her thirties with active or convalescent COVID-19.

J is TRBJ2-5 and V is TRBV11-2, with 14 bases matching TRBD2. The germline CDR1 and CDR2 sequences are SGHAT and FQNNGV. Trimming removed 5 bases from V and 5 bases from J; junction bases left unmatched: 10. This CDR3 region has 17 residues. Here the CDR3 DNA reads TGTGCCAGCAGCAGGGGAGGGACTAGCGGGAGTTGGGAGACCCAGTACTTC. Encoded protein: CASSRGGTSGSWETQYF.

This rearrangement joins TRBV5-6 to TRBJ1-2; tentative D call: TRBD1 (6 bases). The CDR3 has 15 amino acids. CDR1 SGHDT and CDR2 YYEEEE come from the germline V gene. The V end was cut by 4 bases, the J end by 5 bases, with 18 bases between. CDR3 amino acids: CASSPPQQGQYGYTF. Here the CDR3 DNA reads TGTGCCAGCAGCCCTCCCCAGCAGGGGCAGTATGGCTACACCTTC.

The chain has TRBV6-5 and TRBJ1-1; 8 bases align to TRBD1. Per germline, CDR1 MNHEY and CDR2 SVGAGI. The CDR3 is 15 residues long. J was trimmed by 1 base and V by 6 bases; bases with no gene match: 7. The CDR3: CASRLTGEGNTEAFF. The CDR3 nucleotides are TGTGCCAGCAGGCTGACAGGGGAAGGGAACACTGAAGCTTTCTTT.

The chain links TRBV19 to TRBJ1-6; the match to TRBD1 covers 9 bases. After removal of 2 bases from V and 7 bases from J, the junction contained 3 bases not matched to a gene. Per the germline V gene, CDR1 is LNHDA and CDR2 is SQIVND (reference sequence). This CDR3 comprises 15 residues. This CDR3 is CASSIRGQGNSPLHF. CDR3 nucleotides: TGTGCCAGTAGTATACGGGGACAGGGAAATTCACCCCTCCACTTT.

This chain connects TRBV4-2 to TRBJ2-1; TRBD1 agrees at 7 bases. The length of the CDR3 is 16 residues. J was trimmed by 0 bases and V by 6 bases; bases with no gene match: 8. The germline V gene encodes CDR1 LGHNA and CDR2 YNFKEQ. The CDR3 DNA reads TGTGCCAGCAGACAGGCCGGGACAGTCTCCTACAATGAGCAGTTCTTC. Translated: CASRQAGTVSYNEQFF.

This clone was picked up one time. J is TRBJ1-2 and V is TRBV4-1; D may be TRBD1 (5 bases). The germline V and J ends were trimmed by 2 bases and 0 bases, with 22 bases remaining between them. Germline V CDR1 and CDR2: MGHRA, YSYEKL. This CDR3 comprises 19 residues. The CDR3 sequence: CASSQPPGYTHGANYGYTF. The CDR3 DNA is TGCGCCAGCAGCCAACCTCCAGGGTACACACATGGGGCTAACTATGGCTACACCTTC.

This chain connects TRBV10-1 to TRBJ2-1; 11 bases fit TRBD2. Germline V gene sequence: CDR1 WNHNN, CDR2 SYGVQD (reference sequence). Unmatched junction bases numbered 6, after V lost 4 bases and J lost 4 bases. The CDR3 spans 16 residues. CDR3 sequence (DNA): TGCGCCAGCAGTGGTAGCGGGAGGGCCGGTTACAATGAGCAGTTCTTC. The encoded protein is CASSGSGRAGYNEQFF.

The V gene is TRBV2, the J gene TRBJ2-6; 9 bases are a match to TRBD1. The CDR3 covers 20 residues. The germline CDR1 and CDR2 sequences are SNHLY and FYNNEI. V was clipped by 6 bases and J by 1 base; unmatched bases: 16. The CDR3 sequence: CASSRETGGIRSSGANVLTF. DNA of the CDR3: TGTGCCAGCAGCCGGGAGACAGGGGGTATCAGGTCGTCTGGGGCCAACGTCCTGACTTTC.

The V gene is TRBV30, the J gene TRBJ1-6; 7 bases are shared with TRBD1. With V trimmed by 4 bases and J by 4 bases, 10 bases remained unmatched. Germline CDR1 GTSNPN, CDR2 SVGIG (reference sequence). The CDR3 extends over 16 amino acids. CDR3 sequence: CAWTRGGQQYNSPLHF. The DNA of the CDR3 is TGTGCCTGGACCCGAGGGGGACAGCAATATAATTCACCCCTCCACTTT.

The CDR3 DNA reads TGCGCCAGCAGCCCATCGGACAGGCTCTATGGCTACACCTTC. Protein sequence: CASSPSDRLYGYTF. This chain joins TRBV5-1 and TRBJ1-2; 7 bases agree with TRBD1. V lost 4 bases to trimming and J lost 4 bases; unmatched junction nucleotides: 7. The CDR3 is 14 residues long. Germline assignment: CDR1 SGHRS and CDR2 YFSETQ.

V and J are TRBV25-1 and TRBJ1-4, with D possibly being TRBD1 (6 bases). The CDR3 consists of 14 residues. V lost 6 bases, J lost 5 bases, and 13 bases lay in between. Germline V gene data show CDR1 as MGHDK and CDR2 as SYGVNS. The CDR3 loop reads CASSLQGGNEKLFF. Here the CDR3 DNA reads TGTGCCAGCAGCCTACAGGGAGGGAATGAAAAACTGTTTTTT.

Points on this clone: This sample also contains other DNA sequences that code for the same CDR3. The rearrangement uses TRBV11-2 and TRBJ1-5; no definite D call. Trimming left V 0 bases short and J 4 bases short, with 4 bases between. Germline V gives CDR1 SGHAT, CDR2 FQNNGV. This CDR3 has 13 amino acids. For the CDR3, the DNA is TGTGCCAGCAGCTTAGACTTAAATCAGCCCCAGCATTTT. Translating it yields CASSLDLNQPQHF.

The J gene is TRBJ2-3, the V gene TRBV5-1; D unclear. The CDR3 contains 14 residues. Per the germline V gene, CDR1 is SGHRS and CDR2 is YFSETQ. With 0 bases removed from V and 2 bases from J, the gap between germline ends came to 7 bases. The CDR3 region has the DNA TGCGCCAGCAGCTTGGACCACTACACAGATACGCAGTATTTT. This gives the protein CASSLDHYTDTQYF.

This chain joins TRBV11-3 and TRBJ2-7; weak D call: TRBD1 (6 bases). Germline V gene data show CDR1 as SGHNT and CDR2 as YENEEA. The length of the CDR3 is 17 residues. Between the trimmed V and J ends, which lost 4 bases and 5 bases, there was a span of 24 bases. As DNA, the CDR3 is TGTGCCAGCAGCTCAGACCCGGGACACCCTGACGGGGACGAGCAGTACTTC. It is translated as CASSSDPGHPDGDEQYF.

J is TRBJ2-7 and V is TRBV4-1; no clear D gene. Trimming left V 1 base short and J 0 bases short, with 10 bases between. There are 15 residues in the CDR3. Germline values: CDR1 MGHRA, CDR2 YSYEKL. The CDR3 reads CASSQAFGSSYEQYF. For the CDR3, the DNA is TGCGCCAGCAGCCAAGCCTTTGGCAGCTCCTACGAGCAGTACTTC.

The V call is TRBV3-1 (or the pseudogene TRBV3-2), the J call TRBJ2-7; the match to TRBD2 covers 10 bases. Per germline, CDR1 LGHDT and CDR2 YNNKEL (reference sequence). The CDR3 has 14 residues. The J segment lost 4 bases and the V segment lost 8 bases, leaving 8 bases of the junction unmatched. CDR3 nucleotides: TGTGCCAGCGGACCGGGGGGACTAGCGTACGAGCAGTACTTC. Translated, it gives CASGPGGLAYEQYF.

The rearrangement uses TRBV5-1 and TRBJ1-2; D is unresolved. Germline values: CDR1 SGHRS, CDR2 YFSETQ. Trimming took off 0 bases at V and 0 bases at J, with 12 bases between the two ends. The CDR3 covers 16 residues. The CDR3 protein is CASSLVVEGANYGYTF. The CDR3 region has the DNA TGCGCCAGCAGCTTGGTAGTGGAAGGAGCTAACTATGGCTACACCTTC.

This rearrangement joins TRBV9 to TRBJ1-2, with a tentative D call TRBD1 (5 bases). Trimming shortened V by 3 bases and J by 7 bases, and 10 bases separated the two germline ends. The CDR3 covers 12 residues. CDR1 SGDLS and CDR2 YYNGEE come from the germline V gene. In nucleotides, the CDR3 is TGTGCCAGCAGCGCAGGGTTAGGTGGCTACACCTTC. Amino acid sequence: CASSAGLGGYTF.

This chain joins TRBV7-9 and TRBJ2-4; D unresolved. CDR1 SEHNR and CDR2 FQNEAQ come from the germline V gene (reference sequence). The CDR3 length is 14 residues. V lost 0 bases, J lost 9 bases, and 12 bases lay in between. The CDR3 loop reads CASSLADIEPIQYF. CDR3 nucleotide sequence: TGTGCCAGCAGCTTAGCTGACATCGAGCCCATTCAGTACTTC.

This clone was picked up one time. The sample contains more than one DNA sequence encoding this CDR3. The rearrangement uses TRBV6-5 and TRBJ2-3; D perhaps matches TRBD1 (5 bases). The CDR3 consists of 14 residues. The ends were cut back, 0 bases at V and 3 bases at J, with 7 bases in the middle. The germline V gene has CDR1 MNHEY and CDR2 SVGAGI. In DNA, the CDR3 is TGTGCCAGCAGTTACTCTCCAGGGACAGATACGCAGTATTTT. Protein: CASSYSPGTDTQYF.

V is TRBV5-4 and J is TRBJ2-1; a weak D match, TRBD2 (6 bases). CDR1 is SGHNT and CDR2 is YYREEE in the germline V gene (reference sequence). The CDR3 contains 15 residues. Trimming cost V 5 bases and J 6 bases, with 18 bases left between them. DNA of the CDR3: TGTGCCAGCAGTCCCGGGACTCAGTTTCTCAATGAGCAGTTCTTC. Translation: CASSPGTQFLNEQFF.

In regard to this clone: A junction end diverges from the germline sequence, so it may reflect a read error. The V gene is TRBV4-1, the J gene TRBJ2-1, with a weak D call TRBD2 (5 bases). CDR3 length equals 14 residues. Looked up from germline, CDR1 is MGHRA and CDR2 is YSYEKL. The CDR3 loop reads CASSQEDSNNEQFF. CDR3 bases: TGCGCCAGCAGCCAAGAGGACTCCAACAATGAGCAGTTCTTC.

The J gene is TRBJ1-6, the V gene TRBV12-5; tentative D call: TRBD1 (5 bases). Germline loops: CDR1 LGHNT, CDR2 FRNRAP. The V gene lost 6 bases and the J gene lost 5 bases, with 11 bases spanning the gap. The CDR3 extends over 14 amino acids. In DNA, the CDR3 is TGTGCTAGTGGACCTGACAGCGATAATTCACCCCTCCACTTT. Its translation is CASGPDSDNSPLHF.

This chain joins TRBV3-1 (or the pseudogene TRBV3-2) and TRBJ1-4, with TRBD1 as a possible D gene (6 bases). This CDR3 region has 17 residues. Germline assignment: CDR1 LGHDT and CDR2 YNNKEL (reference sequence). V was clipped by 1 base and J by 2 bases, with 14 bases between them. CDR3 in DNA: TGTGCCAGCAGCCAAGGGGTACAGGGCCTCACTAATGAAAAACTGTTTTTT. Its protein product is CASSQGVQGLTNEKLFF.

The chain links TRBV29-1 to TRBJ1-2; TRBD1 is a possible D gene (6 bases). Trimming removed 4 bases from V and 8 bases from J, with 14 bases in between. Per germline, CDR1 SQVTM and CDR2 ANQGSEA. This CDR3 is built from 12 residues. CDR3 amino acids: CSVAPGAEGYTF. The CDR3 DNA is TGCAGCGTTGCCCCAGGGGCAGAGGGCTACACCTTC.

The chain employs TRBV2 and TRBJ2-7; 10 bases are shared with TRBD1. This CDR3 is built from 15 residues. V was clipped by 4 bases and J by 3 bases; unmatched bases: 6. CDR1 SNHLY and CDR2 FYNNEI come from the germline V gene. CDR3 coding DNA: TGTGCCAGCAGTGTTGCGGGACAGGGGATCTACGAGCAGTACTTC. Its translation is CASSVAGQGIYEQYF.

The gene calls are TRBV6-6 and TRBJ2-3; TRBD2 might be the D (6 bases). The CDR3 extends over 14 amino acids. CDR1 MNHNY and CDR2 SVGAGI come from the germline V gene (reference sequence). V lost 5 bases and J lost 0, with 9 bases in between. The CDR3 loop reads CASSTGLSTDTQYF. The CDR3 DNA reads TGTGCCAGCAGTACGGGACTGAGCACAGATACGCAGTATTTT.

In its sample, this clone was seen once. The rearrangement uses TRBV5-1 and TRBJ1-2; the D gene is possibly TRBD1 (6 bases). Germline V lookup: CDR1 SGHRS, CDR2 YFSETQ. The CDR3 totals 14 residues. Between the trimmed V and J ends, which lost 4 bases and 7 bases, there was a span of 17 bases. Written as DNA, the CDR3 is TGCGCCAGCAGCGAGAAACAGGGTTCAGGTGGCTACACCTTC. Its protein product is CASSEKQGSGGYTF.

This chain connects TRBV7-9 to TRBJ2-1, with TRBD1 matching over 7 bases. The germline V gene has CDR1 SEHNR and CDR2 FQNEAQ (reference sequence). The V and J ends lost 2 bases and 8 bases, in that order; junction bases with no gene match: 12. This CDR3 has 16 amino acids. The CDR3 DNA reads as TGTGCCAGCAGCTTAATAGGGGGCATCAGCCTCGATGAGCAGTTCTTC. Protein: CASSLIGGISLDEQFF.

This clone showed up just once. The chain is built from TRBV29-1 and TRBJ2-3; tentatively, D is TRBD1 (6 bases). The CDR3 length is 15 residues. Between the trimmed V and J ends, which lost 7 bases and 6 bases, there was a span of 23 bases. The V gene's germline CDR1 is SQVTM and CDR2 ANQGSEA. CDR3 nucleotide sequence: TGCAGCGCTCCCGGGCAGGGGAGTCCCCTCGATACGCAGTATTTT. It specifies CSAPGQGSPLDTQYF.